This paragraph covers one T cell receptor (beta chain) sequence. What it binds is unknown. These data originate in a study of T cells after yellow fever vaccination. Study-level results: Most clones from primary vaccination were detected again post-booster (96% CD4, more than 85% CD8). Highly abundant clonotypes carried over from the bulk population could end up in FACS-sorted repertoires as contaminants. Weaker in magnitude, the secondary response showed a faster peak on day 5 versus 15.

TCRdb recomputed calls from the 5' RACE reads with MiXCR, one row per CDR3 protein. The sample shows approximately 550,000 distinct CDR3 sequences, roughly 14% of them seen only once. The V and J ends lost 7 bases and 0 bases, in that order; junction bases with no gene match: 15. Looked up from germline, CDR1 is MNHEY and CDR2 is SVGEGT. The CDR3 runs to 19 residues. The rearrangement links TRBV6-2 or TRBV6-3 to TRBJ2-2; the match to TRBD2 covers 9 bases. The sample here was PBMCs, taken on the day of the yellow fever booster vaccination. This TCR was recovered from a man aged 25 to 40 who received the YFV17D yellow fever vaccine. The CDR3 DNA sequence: TGTGCCAGCACCCCCCGCAGAAAGACTAGCGGTACGAACACCGGGGAGCTGTTTTTT. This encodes CASTPRRKTSGTNTGELFF.